This entry lists 6 T cell receptor beta chains sequenced from one sample in a study of long-term antiretroviral therapy in people with HIV (dated by TCRdb to 2021 to 2024). The immunoSEQ hsTCRB v3.0 assay was used at survey level resolution to sequence the TRB variable region. TCRdb provides this immuneACCESS table in a form limited to in-frame rearrangements. Some clones are lacking; in checked studies, under half of them reflect an unresolved V gene, and why the rest are absent is not known. Counted in this sample were fewer than 20,000 clones; 80% to 90% of them appeared once. About 8.3% of the sample rests with the top ten. Sequencing used unsorted PBMCs, obtained 4.2 years after starting antiretroviral therapy. The receptors shown here come from a man in his forties or fifties with HIV.

The rearrangement links TRBV29-1 to TRBJ1-2; 8 bases align to TRBD1. Looked up from germline, CDR1 is SQVTM and CDR2 is ANQGSEA. V lost 4 bases to trimming and J lost 7 bases; unmatched junction nucleotides: 5. The CDR3 contains 12 residues. CDR3 region: CSVVETGAGYTF. The DNA for the CDR3 is TGCAGCGTTGTTGAGACAGGGGCTGGCTACACCTTC. The complete variable domain, with remaining parts taken from reference TRBV29-1 and TRBJ1-2, reads SAVISQKPSRDICQRGTSLTIQCQVDSQVTMMFWYRQQPGQSLTLIATANQGSEATYESGFVIDKFPISRPNLTFSTLTVSNMSPEDSSIYLCSVVETGAGYTFGSGTRLTVV.

Here the CDR3 DNA reads TGTGCCACCCTTAAGGGGGTGGAGGGTTCACCCCTCCACTTT. This encodes CATLKGVEGSPLHF. This chain links TRBV6-5 with TRBJ1-6, with D perhaps matching TRBD1 (6 bases). Germline CDR1 MNHEY, CDR2 SVGAGI. The length of the CDR3 is 14 residues. V was trimmed by 10 bases and J by 9 bases, leaving 19 bases between them.

This clone was seen a single time. This chain joins TRBV5-4 and TRBJ2-3, with TRBD1 as a possible D gene (6 bases). The CDR3 is 15 residues long. Germline V gene sequence: CDR1 SGHNT, CDR2 YYREEE (reference sequence). Trimming stripped 1 base from V and 0 bases from J, with 9 bases between. The CDR3 here is CASSLLGQSTDTQYF. The CDR3 DNA reads as TGTGCCAGCAGCTTGCTAGGACAGAGCACAGATACGCAGTATTTT.

This clone was seen once. The V gene is TRBV7-6, the J gene TRBJ1-5; maybe TRBD1 (6 bases). CDR3 length: 14 residues. Trimming took 5 bases from V and 2 from J, leaving 10 bases between them. From germline, CDR1 is SGHVS and CDR2 FNYEAQ. This CDR3 reads CASSPQGGNQPQHF. The CDR3 DNA follows: TGTGCCAGCAGCCCACAGGGAGGCAATCAGCCCCAGCATTTT.

J is TRBJ2-1 and V is TRBV19; the D gene is possibly TRBD1 (6 bases). The CDR3 extends over 12 amino acids. Deletions cut 3 bases from V and 10 bases from J, with 10 bases between. In germline, CDR1 is LNHDA, CDR2 SQIVND (reference sequence). For the CDR3, the DNA is TGTGCCAGTAGTATTGTGGGGGCCGAGCAGTTCTTC. Translating it yields CASSIVGAEQFF.

The rearrangement uses TRBV18 and TRBJ2-1, with 8 bases aligning to TRBD2. The CDR3 spans 15 residues. Losses at the gene ends were 4 bases for V and 2 bases for J; bases not matched to a gene: 4. Germline assignment: CDR1 KGHSH and CDR2 LQKENI. CDR3 region: CASSQRGGTYNEQFF. The CDR3 DNA sequence: TGTGCCAGCTCACAACGCGGGGGGACCTACAATGAGCAGTTCTTC.